Each of the 16 T cell receptor beta chains below was sequenced from the same sample in a study of CD8 T cells in ankylosing spondylitis. Via MiXCR, TCRdb re-called the 5' RACE reads, giving one row per CDR3 protein. The repertoire holds roughly 180,000 distinct CDR3 sequences, with over 10% as singletons. The sample was blood, either unsorted or a sorted T cell fraction (not recorded which). These receptors were collected from a male donor with ankylosing spondylitis or in good health (not recorded which).

This clonotype was recorded many times. V is TRBV5-1 and J is TRBJ2-2, with TRBD2 identical over 12 bases. Trimming removed 0 bases from V and 6 bases from J; junction bases left unmatched: 6. The CDR3 totals 17 residues. In germline, CDR1 is SGHRS, CDR2 YFSETQ. CDR3 DNA sequence: TGCGCCAGCAGCTTGGGACTAGCGGGGGCCGAGGCCGGGGAGCTGTTTTTT. Its protein is CASSLGLAGAEAGELFF.

This clonotype has just a few counts. V is TRBV5-1 and J is TRBJ2-1; D might be TRBD2 (5 bases). V lost 2 bases, J lost 7 bases, and 10 bases lay in between. Germline loops: CDR1 SGHRS, CDR2 YFSETQ. The CDR3 loop spans 13 amino acids. CDR3 sequence: CASSLEGLNEQFF. The CDR3 coding sequence is TGCGCCAGCAGCTTAGAGGGATTGAATGAGCAGTTCTTC.

This clonotype was recorded many times. This sequence joins TRBV9 and TRBJ2-3; D possibly corresponds to TRBD1 (6 bases). The CDR3 runs to 15 residues. The V end lost 4 bases, the J end lost 0 bases, and 12 bases lay between the germline ends. Looked up from germline, CDR1 is SGDLS and CDR2 is YYNGEE. The CDR3 here is CASSPMGASTDTQYF. The CDR3 DNA reads TGTGCCAGCAGCCCCATGGGGGCTAGCACAGATACGCAGTATTTT.

The chain uses TRBV27 and TRBJ2-7, with D perhaps matching TRBD1 or TRBD2 (5 bases each). V lost 6 bases and J 6 bases, leaving 15 bases between the germline ends. This CDR3 is built from 13 residues. Germline V CDR1 and CDR2: MNHEY, SMNVEV (reference sequence). DNA of the CDR3: TGTGCCAGCAGCCGGGACGGGATGCGCGAGCAGTACTTC. It specifies CASSRDGMREQYF.

This clonotype showed up just a few times. The chain uses TRBV10-3 and TRBJ2-1; TRBD2 matches at 7 bases. CDR3 length equals 13 residues. Germline-derived CDR1 and CDR2 are ENHRY and SYGVKD. V was pared by 10 bases and J by 0 bases, with 3 bases of the junction left unmatched. The CDR3, as DNA: TGTGCCACCCGGACTAGCTCCTACAATGAGCAGTTCTTC. This translates into CATRTSSYNEQFF.

This clonotype came up a few times. This chain connects TRBV5-1 to TRBJ2-7, with D hard to call. The V gene's germline CDR1 is SGHRS and CDR2 YFSETQ. The CDR3 is made up of 10 amino acids. Trimming removed 4 bases from V and 8 bases from J, with 7 bases in between. This chain's CDR3 is CASSQTKQYF. CDR3 DNA: TGCGCCAGCAGCCAGACAAAGCAGTACTTC. The complete variable domain, with remaining parts taken from reference TRBV5-1 and TRBJ2-7, reads KAGVTQTPRYLIKTRGQQVTLSCSPISGHRSVSWYQQTPGQGLQFLFEYFSETQRNKGNFPGRFSGRQFSNSRSEMNVSTLELGDSALYLCASSQTKQYFGPGTRLTVT.

The chain links TRBV2 to TRBJ2-3; 8 bases align to TRBD1. The CDR3 contains 15 residues. With V trimmed by 6 bases and J by 2 bases, 7 bases remained unmatched. Germline lookup yields CDR1 SNHLY and CDR2 FYNNEI. The CDR3 nucleotides are TGTGCCAGCAGAGCGTGGACAGGGAACACAGATACGCAGTATTTT. This codes for CASRAWTGNTDTQYF.

The chain carries TRBV20-1 and TRBJ2-3; D possibly matches TRBD1 or TRBD2 (5 bases each). The germline V and J ends were trimmed by 0 bases and 4 bases, with 14 bases remaining between them. Germline CDR1 DFQATT, CDR2 SNEGSKA (reference sequence). The CDR3 consists of 15 residues. The CDR3, as DNA: TGCAGTGCTAGAGATGGTGGGGGACCGGCAGATACGCAGTATTTT. Amino acid sequence: CSARDGGGPADTQYF.

This clonotype has at least ten counts. The genes are TRBV6-1 and TRBJ2-3; D unresolved. This CDR3 region has 12 residues. With 3 bases removed from V and 4 bases from J, the gap between germline ends came to 5 bases. Germline V gene sequence: CDR1 MNHNS, CDR2 SASEGT. This CDR3 is CASSDAPDTQYF. The CDR3 bases are TGTGCCAGCAGTGACGCACCAGATACGCAGTATTTT.

The V gene is TRBV7-9, the J gene TRBJ1-2, with D possibly being TRBD1 (5 bases). The germline gives CDR1 SEHNR, CDR2 FQNEAQ (reference sequence). CDR3 size: 15 residues. V lost 4 bases to trimming and J lost 8 bases, with 20 bases between them. CDR3 bases: TGTGCCAGCAGCTCTCCGGGGGGGTTTTTAGAAGGCTACACCTTC. Protein: CASSSPGGFLEGYTF.

The chain links TRBV27 to TRBJ2-7; D call uncertain. Germline-derived CDR1 and CDR2 are MNHEY and SMNVEV (reference sequence). The CDR3 loop spans 16 amino acids. V was trimmed by 3 bases and J by 1 base, leaving 16 bases between them. The CDR3 DNA is TGTGCCAGCAGTTTGTTCGCTCAGCCGGCTTCCTACGAGCAGTACTTC. This translates into CASSLFAQPASYEQYF.

This clonotype appeared a few times. The gene calls are TRBV10-3 and TRBJ2-2; 8 nucleotides align to TRBD1. The junction had 6 bases not matched to a gene; V was cut back by 0 bases and J by 6 bases. CDR1 ENHRY and CDR2 SYGVKD come from the germline V gene. The CDR3 covers 16 residues. CDR3 sequence reads: CAISESRTGSAGELFF. The CDR3 DNA reads TGTGCCATCAGTGAGTCGAGGACAGGGAGTGCCGGGGAGCTGTTTTTT.

This clonotype was recorded many times. This chain connects TRBV12-3 or TRBV12-4 to TRBJ1-5; 8 bases fit TRBD1. The CDR3 runs 16 residues. Trimming took 6 bases from V and 4 from J; bases not matched to a gene: 11. CDR3 DNA sequence: TGTGCCAGCAGCCACCCCGGGCAGGGGGCGAATCAGCCCCAGCATTTT. Encoded protein: CASSHPGQGANQPQHF.

V and J are TRBV30 and TRBJ2-7, with D uncertain. Germline V lookup: CDR1 GTSNPN, CDR2 SVGIG (reference sequence). V was clipped by 0 bases and J by 2 bases, with 14 bases between them. CDR3 length equals 15 residues. The CDR3 protein is CAWSVRWARTYEQYF. CDR3 DNA: TGTGCCTGGAGTGTACGTTGGGCCAGGACCTACGAGCAGTACTTC.

The chain joins TRBV28 to TRBJ1-1; D is ambiguous. The CDR3 has 15 amino acids. In germline, CDR1 is MDHEN, CDR2 SYDVKM. V lost 6 bases, J lost 4 bases, and 18 bases lay in between. CDR3 sequence: CASRTDNGFGTEAFF. CDR3 DNA sequence: TGTGCCAGCAGAACCGACAACGGTTTTGGCACTGAAGCTTTCTTT.

This clonotype was observed a few times. J is TRBJ2-2 and V is TRBV7-9; D gene uncertain. V lost 6 bases and J lost 7, with 12 bases in between. This CDR3 region has 13 residues. Germline V lookup: CDR1 SEHNR, CDR2 FQNEAQ (reference sequence). Here the CDR3 DNA reads TGTGCCAGCAGAATGCCCATGGACGGGGAGCTGTTTTTT. Encoded protein: CASRMPMDGELFF.